This T cell receptor (beta chain) was profiled in a study of blood T cell repertoires in COVID-19. The wider study: COVID-19 samples collected from the United States, Italy and Spain covered acute and convalescent phases. PBMCs, B-cell-depleted T cells, or T cells were the source of the cDNA or gDNA that made up the material.

Per the germline V gene, CDR1 is SGHAT and CDR2 is FQNNGV. There are 14 residues in the CDR3. Trimming cost V 3 bases and J 4 bases; bases outside gene matches: 4. Per the original data handling: Amplification of reference gene primers was used by the study to estimate nucleated cell counts. Sequencing was performed with immunoSEQ multiplex PCR; in TCRdb, only in-frame clones are kept and a portion is missing. The V and J calls and clone size come from that table; D and trimming were worked out from the DNA. The table lists roughly 200,000 clones, around 85% of them singletons. The sequenced material came from peripheral blood. This receptor was identified in a man aged 60-69 years with acute or convalescent COVID-19. The chain links TRBV11-2 to TRBJ2-5; TRBD2 aligns across 8 bases. The CDR3 DNA reads as TGTGCCAGCAGCTTGACTAGCGAAGGAGAGACCCAGTACTTC. It codes for CASSLTSEGETQYF. The full variable domain, its missing parts supplied by reference TRBV11-2 and TRBJ2-5, is EAGVAQSPRYKIIEKRQSVAFWCNPISGHATLYWYQQILGQGPKLLIQFQNNGVVDDSQLPKDRFSAERLKGVDSTLKIQPAKLEDSAVYLCASSLTSEGETQYFGPGTRLLVL.